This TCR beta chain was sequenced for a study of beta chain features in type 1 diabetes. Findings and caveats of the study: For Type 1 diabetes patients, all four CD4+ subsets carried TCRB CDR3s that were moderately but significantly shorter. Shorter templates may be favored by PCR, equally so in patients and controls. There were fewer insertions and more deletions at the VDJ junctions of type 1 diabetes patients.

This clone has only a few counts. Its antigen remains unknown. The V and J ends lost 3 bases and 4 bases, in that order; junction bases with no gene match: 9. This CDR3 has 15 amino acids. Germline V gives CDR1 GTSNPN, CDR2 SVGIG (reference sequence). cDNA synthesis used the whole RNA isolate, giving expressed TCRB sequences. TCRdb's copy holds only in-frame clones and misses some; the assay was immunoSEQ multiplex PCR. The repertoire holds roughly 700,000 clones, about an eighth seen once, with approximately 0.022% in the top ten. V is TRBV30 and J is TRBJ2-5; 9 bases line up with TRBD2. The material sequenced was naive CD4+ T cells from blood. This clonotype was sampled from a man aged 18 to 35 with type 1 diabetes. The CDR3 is CAWSALAGAGETQYF. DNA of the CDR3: TGTGCCTGGAGCGCTTTAGCGGGGGCGGGAGAGACCCAGTACTTC.